This T cell receptor beta chain was observed in a study of blood T cells in healthy people across ages. V lost 4 bases, J lost 7 bases, and 4 bases stayed unmatched. This CDR3 is 15 amino acids long. Germline loops: CDR1 LGHDT, CDR2 YNNKEL (reference sequence). It was with a sample-barcoded 5' primer and a J-beta primer mix that a second PCR of roughly 6 to 12 cycles was run. With 12 random nucleotides, a template-switch adaptor tagged each individual cDNA molecule. At least 2.5 million CDR3-containing paired-end reads were obtained per sample. From the 5' RACE reads, TCRdb called clonotypes with MiXCR, one entry per CDR3 protein. The table lists roughly 1,500,000 distinct CDR3 sequences, roughly 40% of them singletons. The donors, healthy Caucasians from Russia, were aged roughly 6 to 90. This clonotype has a handful of counts.

The source material was blood. The TCR sequence derives from a woman under 30 in good health. The genes are TRBV3-1 and TRBJ2-1; 13 nucleotides agree with TRBD2. This chain's CDR3 is CASSRGLAGINEQFF. In nucleotides, the CDR3 is TGTGCCAGCAGCCGGGGACTAGCGGGAATAAATGAGCAGTTCTTC.